The sample holds many counts of the clone carrying this TCR beta chain. Its antigen is not known. These data are taken from a study of regulatory T cells in long-lasting Graves disease. Points from the study as a whole: Gene preferences differed: TRBV28, TRBJ1-2, TRBJ2-5 in persistent cases.

Through Arm-PCR of CDR3 regions and iRepertoire HTBI primers, TCR beta libraries were built. TCRdb re-called the multiplex PCR reads with MiXCR, one entry per CDR3 protein. This table holds hundreds of thousands of distinct CDR3 sequences, 20% to 25% found once. Time point given: persistent/refractory GD, antithyroid drugs over 5 years with positive TRAb. RNA extracted from PBMCs served as the sequencing template. Germline CDR1 reads MDHEN; CDR2 reads SYDVKM. The V gene end was trimmed by 6 bases and the J gene end by 7 bases; junction bases not matched to a gene: 20. This CDR3 is built from 17 residues.

The chain couples TRBV28 to TRBJ1-2, with TRBD1 matching 7 bases. The sample was peripheral blood mononuclear cells (PBMCs), taken when the disease was refractory, from a patient treated with antithyroid drugs. The TCR comes from a female donor with Graves disease. CDR3 nucleotides: TGTGCCAGCAGCCACTTCCCTGGGAACAGGGGCGTGATTGGCTACACCTTC. It yields the protein CASSHFPGNRGVIGYTF.